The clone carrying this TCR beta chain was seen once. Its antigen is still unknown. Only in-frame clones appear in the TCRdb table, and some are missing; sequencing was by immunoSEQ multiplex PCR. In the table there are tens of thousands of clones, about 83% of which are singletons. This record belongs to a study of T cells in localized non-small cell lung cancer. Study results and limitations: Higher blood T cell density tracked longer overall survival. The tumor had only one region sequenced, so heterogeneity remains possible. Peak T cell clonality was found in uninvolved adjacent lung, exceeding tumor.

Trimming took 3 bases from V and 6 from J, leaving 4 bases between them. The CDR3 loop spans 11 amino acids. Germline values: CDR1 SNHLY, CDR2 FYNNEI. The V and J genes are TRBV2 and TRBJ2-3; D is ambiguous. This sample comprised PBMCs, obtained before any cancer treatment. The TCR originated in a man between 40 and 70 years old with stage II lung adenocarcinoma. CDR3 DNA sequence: TGTGCCAGCAGTGAGCTTGATACGCAGTATTTT. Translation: CASSELDTQYF.